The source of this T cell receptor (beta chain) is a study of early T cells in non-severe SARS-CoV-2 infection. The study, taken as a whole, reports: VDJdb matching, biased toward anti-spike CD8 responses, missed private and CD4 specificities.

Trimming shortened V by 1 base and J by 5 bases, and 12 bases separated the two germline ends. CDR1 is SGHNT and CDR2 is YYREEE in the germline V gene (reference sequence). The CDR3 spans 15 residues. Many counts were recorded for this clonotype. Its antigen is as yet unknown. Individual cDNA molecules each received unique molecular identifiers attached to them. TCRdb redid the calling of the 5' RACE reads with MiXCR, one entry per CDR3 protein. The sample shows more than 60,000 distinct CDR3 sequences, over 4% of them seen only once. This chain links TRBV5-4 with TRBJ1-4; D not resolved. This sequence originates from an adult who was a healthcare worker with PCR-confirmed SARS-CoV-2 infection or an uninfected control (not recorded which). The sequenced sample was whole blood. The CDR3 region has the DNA TGTGCCAGCAGCTTGAGCTCCGGTTCAAATGAAAAACTGTTTTTT. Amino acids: CASSLSSGSNEKLFF.